This T cell receptor (beta chain) was recovered during a study of cytomegalovirus exposure and HLA in healthy donors. The study, taken as a whole, reports: When presence/absence was analysed, sequencing depth was taken to be roughly uniform across donors.

V lost 6 bases, J lost 2 bases, and 4 bases stayed unmatched. The CDR3 consists of 15 residues. Germline CDR1 and CDR2: SNHLY and FYNNEI. Note on this clone: Its antigen is unidentified.

In the PCR, 60 Vbeta and 13 Jbeta primers were used. The method was immunoSEQ multiplex PCR; TCRdb's version includes in-frame clones alone and lacks a portion of them. This table has 210,000 or so clones, over 70% appearing once. This sequence originates from a boy between 2 and 10 years old in good health and CMV-seronegative. The sequencing input was PBMCs. This chain links TRBV2 with TRBJ2-2, with 9 nucleotides matching TRBD2. As DNA, the CDR3 is TGTGCCAGCAGAGACCTAGCGGGAAACACCGGGGAGCTGTTTTTT. Amino acid sequence: CASRDLAGNTGELFF. The full variable domain, with the rest looked up from reference TRBV2 and TRBJ2-2, is EPEVTQTPSHQVTQMGQEVILRCVPISNHLYFYWYRQILGQKVEFLVSFYNNEISEKSEIFDDQFSVERPDGSNFTLKIRSTKLEDSAMYFCASRDLAGNTGELFFGEGSRLTVL.